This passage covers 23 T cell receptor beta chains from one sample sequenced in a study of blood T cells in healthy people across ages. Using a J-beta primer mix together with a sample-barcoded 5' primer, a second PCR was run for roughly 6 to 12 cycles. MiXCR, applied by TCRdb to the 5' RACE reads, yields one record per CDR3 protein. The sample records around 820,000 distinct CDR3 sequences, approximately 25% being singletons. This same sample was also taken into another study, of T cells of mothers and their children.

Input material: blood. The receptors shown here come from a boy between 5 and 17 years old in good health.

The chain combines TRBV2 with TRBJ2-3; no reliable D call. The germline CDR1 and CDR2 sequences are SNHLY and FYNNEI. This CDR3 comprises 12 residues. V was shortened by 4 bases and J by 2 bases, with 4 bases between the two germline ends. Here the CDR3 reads CASSGLTDTQYF. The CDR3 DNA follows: TGTGCCAGCAGTGGTCTCACAGATACGCAGTATTTT.

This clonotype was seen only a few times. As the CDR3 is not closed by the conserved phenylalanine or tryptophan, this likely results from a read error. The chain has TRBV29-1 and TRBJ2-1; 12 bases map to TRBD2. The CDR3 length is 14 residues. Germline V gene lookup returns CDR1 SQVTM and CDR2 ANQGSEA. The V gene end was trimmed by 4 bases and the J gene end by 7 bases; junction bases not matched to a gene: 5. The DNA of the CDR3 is TGCAGCGTTGGACTAGCGGGAGTTGGAAATGAGCAGTTCCTC. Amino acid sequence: CSVGLAGVGNEQFL.

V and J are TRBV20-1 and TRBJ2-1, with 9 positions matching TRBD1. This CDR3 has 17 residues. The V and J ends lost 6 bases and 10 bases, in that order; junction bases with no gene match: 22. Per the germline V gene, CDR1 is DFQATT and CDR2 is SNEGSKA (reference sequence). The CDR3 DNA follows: TGCAGTGCCCAAATTAAACAGGGGGCGGGTAGAACAAGGGAGCAGTTCTTC. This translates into CSAQIKQGAGRTREQFF.

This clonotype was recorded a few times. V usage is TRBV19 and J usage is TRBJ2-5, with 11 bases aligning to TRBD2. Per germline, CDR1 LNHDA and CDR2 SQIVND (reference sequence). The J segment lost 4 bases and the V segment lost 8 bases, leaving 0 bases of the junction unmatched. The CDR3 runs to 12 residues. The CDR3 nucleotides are TGTGCCAGTGGGACTAGCGGAGAGACCCAGTACTTC. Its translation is CASGTSGETQYF.

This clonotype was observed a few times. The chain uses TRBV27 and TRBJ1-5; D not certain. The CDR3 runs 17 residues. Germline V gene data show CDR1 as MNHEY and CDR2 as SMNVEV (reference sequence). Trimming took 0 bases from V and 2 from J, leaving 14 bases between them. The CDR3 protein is CASSLSAGYGGNQPQHF. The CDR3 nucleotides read TGTGCCAGCAGTTTATCAGCGGGCTACGGGGGCAATCAGCCCCAGCATTTT.

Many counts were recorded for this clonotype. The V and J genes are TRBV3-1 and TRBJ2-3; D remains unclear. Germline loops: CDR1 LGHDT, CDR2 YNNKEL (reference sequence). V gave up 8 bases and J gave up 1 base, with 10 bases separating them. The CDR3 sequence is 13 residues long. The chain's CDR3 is CASSARGTDTQYF. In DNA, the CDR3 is TGTGCCAGCTCTGCACGGGGCACAGATACGCAGTATTTT.

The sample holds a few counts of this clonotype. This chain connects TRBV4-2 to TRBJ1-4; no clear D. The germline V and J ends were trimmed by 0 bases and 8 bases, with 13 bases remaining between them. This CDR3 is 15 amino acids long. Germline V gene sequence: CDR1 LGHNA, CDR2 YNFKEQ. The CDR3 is CASSQETGGGEKLFF. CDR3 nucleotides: TGTGCCAGCAGCCAAGAAACTGGAGGAGGAGAAAAACTGTTTTTT.

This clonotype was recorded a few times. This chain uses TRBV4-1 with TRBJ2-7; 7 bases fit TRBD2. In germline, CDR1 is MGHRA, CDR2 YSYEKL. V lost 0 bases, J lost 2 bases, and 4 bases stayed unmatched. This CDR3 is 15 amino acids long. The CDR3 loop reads CASSQDVGLTYEQYF. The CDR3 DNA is TGCGCCAGCAGCCAAGACGTGGGACTAACCTACGAGCAGTACTTC.

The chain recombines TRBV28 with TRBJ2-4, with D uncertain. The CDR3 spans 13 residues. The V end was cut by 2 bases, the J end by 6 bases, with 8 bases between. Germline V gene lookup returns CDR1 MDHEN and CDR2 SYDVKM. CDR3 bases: TGTGCCAGCAGTTTAACAGCAATAAACATTCAGTACTTC. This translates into CASSLTAINIQYF.

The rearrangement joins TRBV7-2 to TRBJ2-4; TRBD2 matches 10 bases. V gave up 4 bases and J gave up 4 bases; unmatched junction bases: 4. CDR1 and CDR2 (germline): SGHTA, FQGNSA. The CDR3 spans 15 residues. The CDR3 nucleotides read TGTGCCAGCAGCTCAGAGCGGGAGGGGAAAAACATTCAGTACTTC. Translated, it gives CASSSEREGKNIQYF.

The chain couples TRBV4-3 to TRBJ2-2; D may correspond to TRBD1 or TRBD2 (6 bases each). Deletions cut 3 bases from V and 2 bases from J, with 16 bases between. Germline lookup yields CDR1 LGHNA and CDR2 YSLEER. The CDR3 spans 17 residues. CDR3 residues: CASSQDWRGTNTGELFF. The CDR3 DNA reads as TGCGCCAGCAGCCAGGACTGGAGGGGGACTAACACCGGGGAGCTGTTTTTT.

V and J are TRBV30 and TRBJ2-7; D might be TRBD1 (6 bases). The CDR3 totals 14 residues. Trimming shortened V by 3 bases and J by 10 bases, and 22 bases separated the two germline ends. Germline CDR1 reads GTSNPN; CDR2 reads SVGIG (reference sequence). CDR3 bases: TGTGCCTGGAGATTGCCAGGGGCTGTTCGTGGACAGTACTTC. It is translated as CAWRLPGAVRGQYF.

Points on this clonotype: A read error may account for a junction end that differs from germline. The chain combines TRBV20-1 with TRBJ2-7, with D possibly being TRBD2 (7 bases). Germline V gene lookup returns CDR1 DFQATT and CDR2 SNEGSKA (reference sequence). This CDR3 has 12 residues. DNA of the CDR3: TGCAGTGCAAGGGGGGGGTCCTACGAGCATTACTTC. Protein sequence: CSARGGSYEHYF.

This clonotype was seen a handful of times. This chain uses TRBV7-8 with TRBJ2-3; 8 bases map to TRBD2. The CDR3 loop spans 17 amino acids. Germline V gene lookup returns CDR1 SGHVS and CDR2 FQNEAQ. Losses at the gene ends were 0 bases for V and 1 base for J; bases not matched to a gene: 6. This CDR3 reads CASSLARRAGGTDTQYF. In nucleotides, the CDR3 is TGTGCCAGCAGCTTAGCGCGTCGAGCGGGAGGCACAGATACGCAGTATTTT.

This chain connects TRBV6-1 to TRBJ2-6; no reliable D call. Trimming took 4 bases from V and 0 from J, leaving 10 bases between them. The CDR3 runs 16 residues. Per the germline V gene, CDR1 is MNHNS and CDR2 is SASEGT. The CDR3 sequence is CASSVTGSSGANVLTF. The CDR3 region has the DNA TGTGCCAGCAGTGTTACGGGCAGCTCTGGGGCCAACGTCCTGACTTTC.

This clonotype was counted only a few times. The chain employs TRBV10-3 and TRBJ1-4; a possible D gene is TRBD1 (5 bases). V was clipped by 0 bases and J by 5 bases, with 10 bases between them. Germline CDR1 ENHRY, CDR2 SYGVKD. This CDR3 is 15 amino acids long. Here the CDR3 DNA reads TGTGCCATCAGTGAGTCGAGGGGTAGGAATGAAAAACTGTTTTTT. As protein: CAISESRGRNEKLFF.

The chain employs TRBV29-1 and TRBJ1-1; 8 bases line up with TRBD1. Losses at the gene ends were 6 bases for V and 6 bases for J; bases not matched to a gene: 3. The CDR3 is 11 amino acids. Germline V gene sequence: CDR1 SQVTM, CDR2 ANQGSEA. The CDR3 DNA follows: TGCAGCGTGGACAGGGTAGCTGAAGCTTTCTTT. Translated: CSVDRVAEAFF.

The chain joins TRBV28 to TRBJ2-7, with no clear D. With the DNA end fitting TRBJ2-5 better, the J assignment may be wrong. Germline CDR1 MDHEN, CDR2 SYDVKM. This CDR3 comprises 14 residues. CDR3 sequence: CASSSGPTEKTQYF. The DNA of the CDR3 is TGTGCCAGCAGCTCCGGCCCCACGGAGAAGACCCAGTACTTC.

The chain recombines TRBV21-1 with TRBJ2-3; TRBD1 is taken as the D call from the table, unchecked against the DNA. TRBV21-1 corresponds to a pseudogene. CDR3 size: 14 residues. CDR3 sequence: CASSKGQGTDTQYF. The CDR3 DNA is TGTGCCAGCAGCAAGGGACAGGGGACAGATACGCAGTATTTT.

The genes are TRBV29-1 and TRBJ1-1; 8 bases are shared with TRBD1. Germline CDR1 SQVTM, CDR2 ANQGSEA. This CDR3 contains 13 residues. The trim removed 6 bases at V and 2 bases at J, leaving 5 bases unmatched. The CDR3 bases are TGCAGCGTCGAGGACAGGGACAACACTGAAGCTTTCTTT. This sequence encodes CSVEDRDNTEAFF.

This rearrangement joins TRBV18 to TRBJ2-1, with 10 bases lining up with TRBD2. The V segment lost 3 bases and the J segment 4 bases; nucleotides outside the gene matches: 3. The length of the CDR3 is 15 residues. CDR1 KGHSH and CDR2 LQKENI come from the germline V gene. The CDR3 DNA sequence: TGTGCCAGCTCACCTCTAGCGGGGGAATACAATGAGCAGTTCTTC. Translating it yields CASSPLAGEYNEQFF. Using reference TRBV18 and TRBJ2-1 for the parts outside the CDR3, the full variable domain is NAGVMQNPRHLVRRRGQEARLRCSPMKGHSHVYWYRQLPEEGLKFMVYLQKENIIDESGMPKERFSAEFPKEGPSILRIQQVVRGDSAAYFCASSPLAGEYNEQFFGPGTRLTVL.

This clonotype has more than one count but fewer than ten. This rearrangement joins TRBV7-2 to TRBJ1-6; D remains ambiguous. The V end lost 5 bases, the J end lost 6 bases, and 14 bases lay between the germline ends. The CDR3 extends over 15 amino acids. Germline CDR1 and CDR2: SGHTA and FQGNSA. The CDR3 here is CASSVEMRRNSPLHF. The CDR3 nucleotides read TGTGCCAGCAGCGTCGAAATGAGGCGTAATTCACCCCTCCACTTT.

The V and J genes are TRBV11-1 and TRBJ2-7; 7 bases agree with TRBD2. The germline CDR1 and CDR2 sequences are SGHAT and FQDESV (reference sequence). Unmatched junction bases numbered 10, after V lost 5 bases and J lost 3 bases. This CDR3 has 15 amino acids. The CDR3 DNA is TGTGCCAGCAGCGGTGGCGGGAGAGGAAGCTACGAGCAGTACTTC. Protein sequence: CASSGGGRGSYEQYF.